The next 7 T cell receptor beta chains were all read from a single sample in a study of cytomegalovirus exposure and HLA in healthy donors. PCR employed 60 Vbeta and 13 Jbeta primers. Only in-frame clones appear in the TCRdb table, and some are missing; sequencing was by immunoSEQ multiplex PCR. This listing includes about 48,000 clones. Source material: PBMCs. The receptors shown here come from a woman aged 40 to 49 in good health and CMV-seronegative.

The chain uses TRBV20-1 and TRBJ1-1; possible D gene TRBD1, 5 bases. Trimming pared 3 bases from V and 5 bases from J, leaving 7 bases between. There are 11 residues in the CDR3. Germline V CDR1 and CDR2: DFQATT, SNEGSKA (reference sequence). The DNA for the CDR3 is TGCAGTGCTAGCAGGGTAACTGAAGCTTTCTTT. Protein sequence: CSASRVTEAFF.

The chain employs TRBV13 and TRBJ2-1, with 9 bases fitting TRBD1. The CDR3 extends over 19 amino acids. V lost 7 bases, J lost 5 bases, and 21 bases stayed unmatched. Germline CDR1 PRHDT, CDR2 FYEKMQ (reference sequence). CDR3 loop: CASIPWGQGTERSDNEQFF. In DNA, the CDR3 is TGTGCCAGCATTCCCTGGGGACAGGGAACGGAGCGGTCCGACAATGAGCAGTTCTTC.

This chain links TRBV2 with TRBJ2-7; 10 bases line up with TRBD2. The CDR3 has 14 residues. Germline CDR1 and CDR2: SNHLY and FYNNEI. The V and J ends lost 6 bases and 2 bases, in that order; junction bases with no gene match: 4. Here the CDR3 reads CASSVAGGTYEQYF. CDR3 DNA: TGTGCCAGCAGCGTAGCGGGGGGAACCTACGAGCAGTACTTC.

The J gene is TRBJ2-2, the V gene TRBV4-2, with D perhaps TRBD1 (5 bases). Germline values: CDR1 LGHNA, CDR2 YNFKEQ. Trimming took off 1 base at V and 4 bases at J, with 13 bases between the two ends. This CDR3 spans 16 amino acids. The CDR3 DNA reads TGTGCCAGCAGCCAAGTGAAGGGGCGCGGCACCGGGGAGCTGTTTTTT. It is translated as CASSQVKGRGTGELFF.

CDR3 nucleotide sequence: TGTGCCACCTCCACAAGCGGGAGGCCCCCAGAGACCCAGTACTTC. This encodes CATSTSGRPPETQYF. This chain joins TRBV6-4 and TRBJ2-5; 9 nucleotides match TRBD2. CDR1 is MRHNA, CDR2 SNTAGT, per germline. This CDR3 comprises 15 residues. J lost 4 bases, V lost 10 bases, and 13 bases had no gene match.

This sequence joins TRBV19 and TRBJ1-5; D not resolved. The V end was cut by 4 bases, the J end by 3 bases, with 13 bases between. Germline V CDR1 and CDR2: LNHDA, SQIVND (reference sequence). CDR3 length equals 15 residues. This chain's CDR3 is CASSKTTSANQPQHF. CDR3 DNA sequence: TGTGCCAGTAGTAAGACAACCTCTGCCAATCAGCCCCAGCATTTT.

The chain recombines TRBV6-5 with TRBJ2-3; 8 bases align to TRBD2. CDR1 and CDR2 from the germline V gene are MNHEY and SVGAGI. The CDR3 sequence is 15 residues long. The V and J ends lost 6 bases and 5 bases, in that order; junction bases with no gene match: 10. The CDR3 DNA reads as TGTGCCAGCAGCTACCGGGAGCGGGGGCTAGATACGCAGTATTTT. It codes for CASSYRERGLDTQYF.